This TCR beta chain was profiled in a study of T cell clonotyping in hematopoietic cell transplantation. V lost 0 bases to trimming and J lost 6 bases, with 14 bases between them. CDR3 length equals 15 residues. Looked up from germline, CDR1 is LGHNA and CDR2 is YNFKEQ. The count of this clone is one. The antigen is unknown. Overall study findings and caveats: CD4 and CD8 repertoire contributions could not be separated without sorting.

Clones were sequenced by immunoSEQ multiplex PCR, and TCRdb holds only the in-frame ones, with some missing. The sample lists under 20,000 clones; 75% to 90% were seen once. This clonotype originated in a man in his fifties in good health. Some clones in this sample may be carry-over from other donors' samples. Material for sequencing was peripheral blood mononuclear cells. This chain links TRBV4-2 with TRBJ1-2; no definite D call. The CDR3 protein is CASSQEKTASHGYTF. The CDR3 bases are TGTGCCAGCAGCCAAGAGAAAACAGCGTCACATGGCTACACCTTC.